This T cell receptor (beta chain) was profiled in a study of tumor-infiltrating lymphocytes in oesophageal squamous cell carcinoma. This clonotype is deemed medium-sized. TCRdb ran MiXCR on the PCR reads and lists one entry per CDR3 protein. The sample records 9,000 to 13,000 distinct CDR3 sequences, around 54% being singletons. V dropped 0 bases and J dropped 4 bases, with 18 bases sitting between them. In germline, CDR1 is MNHNY, CDR2 SVGAGI (reference sequence). CDR3 length equals 17 residues. This receptor was identified in a female donor with esophageal squamous cell carcinoma. J is TRBJ1-1 and V is TRBV6-6, with TRBD1 as a possible D gene (6 bases). Material: esophageal tumor tissue. The CDR3 protein is CASSYSKSGVGSTEAFF. The CDR3 DNA reads as TGTGCCAGCAGTTACTCGAAATCAGGGGTCGGATCCACTGAAGCTTTCTTT.